Shown below are 26 T cell receptor beta chains from a single sample sequenced in a study of cytomegalovirus exposure and HLA in healthy donors. PCR involved 60 Vbeta and 13 Jbeta primers. TCRdb keeps only in-frame clones here, not all; method: immunoSEQ multiplex PCR. Among approximately 190,000 clones, 80% were seen once, and the ten largest hold 6.3%. The specimen was PBMCs. The receptors derive from a man aged 40-49 years in good health and CMV-seropositive.

This clone was observed a handful of times. Other nucleotide sequences from this sample produce the same CDR3. The rearrangement links TRBV5-1 to TRBJ2-3, with TRBD1 matching over 9 bases. Germline values: CDR1 SGHRS, CDR2 YFSETQ. The CDR3 spans 17 residues. Losses at the gene ends were 0 bases for V and 2 bases for J; bases not matched to a gene: 7. In DNA, the CDR3 is TGCGCCAGCAGCTTGGCGGACAGGGGAGAATCCACAGATACGCAGTATTTT. Translated, it gives CASSLADRGESTDTQYF.

The rearrangement uses TRBV27 and TRBJ2-1; tentatively, D is TRBD2 (6 bases). This CDR3 is built from 18 residues. From germline, CDR1 is MNHEY and CDR2 SMNVEV (reference sequence). V was cut by 0 bases and J by 0 bases, with 15 bases left in between. CDR3 coding DNA: TGTGCCAGCAGTTTATCTCTCTCTAGCGTTAGCTCCTACAATGAGCAGTTCTTC. Translation gives CASSLSLSSVSSYNEQFF.

The CDR3 DNA is TGCGCCAGCAGCAGAGCTCCGGGACAGGGGGCGAATGAGCAGTTCTTC. Translating it yields CASSRAPGQGANEQFF. V and J are TRBV5-1 and TRBJ2-1, with 12 nucleotides matching TRBD1. V shed 4 bases, J shed 7 bases, and the junction held 9 bases outside the gene matches. The CDR3 has 16 residues. Germline V gives CDR1 SGHRS, CDR2 YFSETQ.

This clone has just one count. The gene calls are TRBV4-2 and TRBJ1-1, with a weak D call TRBD1 (5 bases). Deletions cut 8 bases from V and 4 bases from J, with 8 bases between. Germline CDR1 reads LGHNA; CDR2 reads YNFKEQ. This CDR3 region has 11 residues. Written as DNA, the CDR3 is TGTGCCAGCGTCGGGGGCACTGAAGCTTTCTTT. As protein: CASVGGTEAFF.

The chain is built from TRBV6-5 and TRBJ2-3; D uncertain. V lost 2 bases, J lost 3 bases, and 9 bases lay in between. The length of the CDR3 is 14 residues. The germline V gene encodes CDR1 MNHEY and CDR2 SVGAGI. The CDR3 spells CASSYATGTDTQYF. Here the CDR3 DNA reads TGTGCCAGCAGTTACGCGACGGGTACAGATACGCAGTATTTT.

CDR3 DNA: TGCAGCGTTGACAGCGGGACGGTCGGTTCACCCCTCCACTTT. This codes for CSVDSGTVGSPLHF. The chain is built from TRBV29-1 and TRBJ1-6; D perhaps matches TRBD1 (5 bases). The length of the CDR3 is 14 residues. Germline CDR1 reads SQVTM; CDR2 reads ANQGSEA. V lost 3 bases and J 9 bases, leaving 15 bases between the germline ends.

The chain has TRBV28 and TRBJ1-2; 8 bases are a match to TRBD1. This CDR3 contains 15 residues. The ends lost 4 bases at V and 0 bases at J; junction bases unmatched: 4. The V gene's germline CDR1 is MDHEN and CDR2 SYDVKM. The CDR3 region has the DNA TGTGCCAGCAGTTCCCAGGGGGCAGCTAACTATGGCTACACCTTC. Its protein is CASSSQGAANYGYTF.

V and J are TRBV6-1 and TRBJ2-2; 7 nucleotides line up with TRBD2. This CDR3 has 16 residues. Germline V CDR1 and CDR2: MNHNS, SASEGT. V was clipped by 2 bases and J by 8 bases; unmatched bases: 11. CDR3 DNA sequence: TGTGCCAGCAGTGAACTGGCGGGGCGGGGGAATGGGGAGCTGTTTTTT. It yields the protein CASSELAGRGNGELFF.

This chain connects TRBV21-1 to TRBJ2-7; TRBD1 reflects the table's D call only, with no check against the DNA. TRBV21-1 corresponds to a pseudogene. CDR3 length: 14 residues. The CDR3 DNA reads TGTGCCAGCAGCATACGGGACAGCTCCTACGAGCAGTACTTC. This gives the protein CASSIRDSSYEQYF.

There are a few counts of this clone. The V call is TRBV28, the J call TRBJ2-3; TRBD2 might be the D (5 bases). The CDR3 length is 10 residues. Trimming pared 8 bases from V and 5 bases from J, leaving 5 bases between. Looked up from germline, CDR1 is MDHEN and CDR2 is SYDVKM. In nucleotides, the CDR3 is TGTGCCAGCGAGGGAGATACGCAGTATTTT. Translating gives CASEGDTQYF.

CDR3 loop: CASSFTKRTGANSPLHF. Here the CDR3 DNA reads TGTGCCAGCAGCTTTACAAAACGGACAGGGGCCAATTCACCCCTCCACTTT. This chain connects TRBV7-9 to TRBJ1-6; 9 nucleotides line up with TRBD1. The CDR3 runs 17 residues. The trim removed 3 bases at V and 7 bases at J, leaving 10 bases unmatched. Germline V lookup: CDR1 SEHNR, CDR2 FQNEAQ (reference sequence).

The chain is built from TRBV5-6 and TRBJ1-2, with TRBD1 matching over 11 bases. Germline CDR1 and CDR2: SGHDT and YYEEEE. The V gene end was trimmed by 6 bases and the J gene end by 2 bases; junction bases not matched to a gene: 3. The CDR3 runs to 14 residues. CDR3 sequence: CASTGDRGNYGYTF. CDR3 DNA sequence: TGTGCCAGCACTGGGGACAGGGGGAACTATGGCTACACCTTC.

V is TRBV19 and J is TRBJ2-7; TRBD1 matches at 11 bases. In germline, CDR1 is LNHDA, CDR2 SQIVND (reference sequence). V lost 5 bases to trimming and J lost 3 bases; unmatched junction nucleotides: 3. The CDR3 extends over 14 amino acids. The CDR3 here is CASSRDRGNYEQYF. The CDR3 DNA follows: TGTGCCAGTAGTCGGGACAGGGGGAACTACGAGCAGTACTTC.

In DNA form, the CDR3 reads TGCGCCAGCAGTGAGAGGGGAACTTACGAACAGTTCTTC. This encodes CASSERGTYEQFF. V usage is TRBV10-1 and J usage is TRBJ2-1, with TRBD1 as a possible D gene (5 bases). Trimming took off 2 bases at V and 13 bases at J, with 15 bases between the two ends. The CDR3 is made up of 13 amino acids. Per the germline V gene, CDR1 is WNHNN and CDR2 is SYGVQD (reference sequence).

The J gene is TRBJ2-6, the V gene TRBV9, with D unclear. CDR3 length equals 17 residues. CDR1 and CDR2 from the germline V gene are SGDLS and YYNGEE. V was shortened by 4 bases and J by 2 bases, with 16 bases between the two germline ends. The DNA of the CDR3 is TGTGCCAGCAGCTCACGGGTGGGTCTAACTGGGGCCAACGTCCTGACTTTC. The encoded protein is CASSSRVGLTGANVLTF.

The V and J genes are TRBV6-4 and TRBJ1-5; TRBD1 agrees at 8 bases. The length of the CDR3 is 16 residues. CDR1 and CDR2 from the germline V gene are MRHNA and SNTAGT. With 2 bases clipped from V and 1 base from J, the junction kept 4 bases outside the gene matches. The CDR3 sequence is CASSDPDRESNQPQHF. DNA of the CDR3: TGTGCCAGCAGTGACCCGGACAGGGAAAGCAATCAGCCCCAGCATTTT.

The genes are TRBV9 and TRBJ2-6; 10 bases fit TRBD1. Germline CDR1 is SGDLS and CDR2 is YYNGEE. There are 16 residues in the CDR3. Trimming cost V 4 bases and J 4 bases; bases outside gene matches: 5. The CDR3 reads CASSPTGGGGANVLTF. The CDR3 nucleotides read TGTGCCAGCAGCCCGACAGGGGGCGGGGGGGCCAACGTCCTGACTTTC.

This sequence joins TRBV9 and TRBJ2-7; the match to TRBD1 covers 9 bases. The CDR3 totals 17 residues. V lost 0 bases to trimming and J lost 1 base; unmatched junction nucleotides: 8. From germline, CDR1 is SGDLS and CDR2 YYNGEE. The CDR3 here is CASSVAGRQGDSYEQYF. CDR3 bases: TGTGCCAGCAGCGTAGCCGGCCGACAGGGGGATTCCTACGAGCAGTACTTC. Drawing the rest from reference TRBV9 and TRBJ2-7, the complete variable domain is DSGVTQTPKHLITATGQRVTLRCSPRSGDLSVYWYQQSLDQGLQFLIQYYNGEERAKGNILERFSAQQFPDLHSELNLSSLELGDSALYFCASSVAGRQGDSYEQYFGPGTRLTVT.

The V and J genes are TRBV27 and TRBJ1-1; TRBD1 agrees at 7 bases. CDR3 length: 12 residues. Germline V gene lookup returns CDR1 MNHEY and CDR2 SMNVEV (reference sequence). Germline trimming cut 3 bases from V and 8 bases from J; bases unmatched to any gene: 3. In nucleotides, the CDR3 is TGTGCCAGCAGTTTTCCGGGACAGGAAGCTTTCTTT. Its protein product is CASSFPGQEAFF.

The chain links TRBV9 to TRBJ2-1, with a tentative D call TRBD1 (5 bases). The V end lost 3 bases, the J end lost 5 bases, and 9 bases lay between the germline ends. The CDR3 contains 13 residues. Germline CDR1 reads SGDLS; CDR2 reads YYNGEE. The CDR3: CASSEDSNNEQFF. In DNA, the CDR3 is TGTGCCAGCAGCGAAGACAGTAACAATGAGCAGTTCTTC.

The V call is TRBV6-6, the J call TRBJ2-7, with D tentatively TRBD1 (7 bases). The CDR3 runs 12 residues. Germline CDR1 is MNHNY and CDR2 is SVGAGI (reference sequence). The germline V and J ends were trimmed by 9 bases and 6 bases, with 15 bases remaining between them. This chain's CDR3 is CASQEGAPEQYF. The CDR3 DNA follows: TGTGCCAGTCAGGAGGGGGCCCCCGAGCAGTACTTC.

The V call is TRBV21-1, the J call TRBJ1-1; the listed D gene, TRBD1, was not tested against the DNA. TRBV21-1 is classified as a pseudogene. The CDR3 is 14 amino acids. The CDR3 spells CASRGQALNTEAFF. In DNA, the CDR3 is TGTGCCAGCAGGGGACAGGCCCTGAACACTGAAGCTTTCTTT.

This clone was found once. J is TRBJ2-1 and V is TRBV9, with a possible D match to TRBD1 (5 bases). The V end lost 0 bases, the J end lost 2 bases, and 9 bases lay between the germline ends. The CDR3 consists of 15 residues. Germline loops: CDR1 SGDLS, CDR2 YYNGEE. The CDR3 is CASSVGQGTYNEQFF. The CDR3 DNA sequence: TGTGCCAGCAGCGTAGGGCAGGGAACCTACAATGAGCAGTTCTTC. Variable domain in full (rest from reference TRBV9 and TRBJ2-1): DSGVTQTPKHLITATGQRVTLRCSPRSGDLSVYWYQQSLDQGLQFLIQYYNGEERAKGNILERFSAQQFPDLHSELNLSSLELGDSALYFCASSVGQGTYNEQFFGPGTRLTVL.

This clone was counted a few times. V is TRBV27 and J is TRBJ1-3; D gene uncertain. The CDR3 totals 15 residues. The germline V gene encodes CDR1 MNHEY and CDR2 SMNVEV (reference sequence). V dropped 5 bases and J dropped 9 bases, with 20 bases sitting between them. This CDR3 is CASSICVELESTIYF. In DNA form, the CDR3 reads TGTGCCAGCAGTATCTGTGTAGAGTTAGAGTCCACCATATATTTT.

The chain carries TRBV5-1 and TRBJ2-7; 11 nucleotides line up with TRBD1. Trimming cost V 0 bases and J 5 bases; bases outside gene matches: 7. This CDR3 is 16 amino acids long. From germline, CDR1 is SGHRS and CDR2 YFSETQ. The CDR3 here is CASSLGTGGASHEQYF. CDR3 nucleotide sequence: TGCGCCAGCAGCTTGGGGACAGGGGGCGCGAGCCACGAGCAGTACTTC.

The rearrangement uses TRBV6-5 and TRBJ1-5, with 7 nucleotides matching TRBD1. CDR1 is MNHEY and CDR2 is SVGAGI in the germline V gene. V gave up 6 bases and J gave up 6 bases; unmatched junction bases: 8. The CDR3 totals 14 residues. The CDR3 DNA follows: TGTGCCAGCAGACGACAGGGCTGGCGTCAGCCCCAGCATTTT. Amino acid sequence: CASRRQGWRQPQHF.